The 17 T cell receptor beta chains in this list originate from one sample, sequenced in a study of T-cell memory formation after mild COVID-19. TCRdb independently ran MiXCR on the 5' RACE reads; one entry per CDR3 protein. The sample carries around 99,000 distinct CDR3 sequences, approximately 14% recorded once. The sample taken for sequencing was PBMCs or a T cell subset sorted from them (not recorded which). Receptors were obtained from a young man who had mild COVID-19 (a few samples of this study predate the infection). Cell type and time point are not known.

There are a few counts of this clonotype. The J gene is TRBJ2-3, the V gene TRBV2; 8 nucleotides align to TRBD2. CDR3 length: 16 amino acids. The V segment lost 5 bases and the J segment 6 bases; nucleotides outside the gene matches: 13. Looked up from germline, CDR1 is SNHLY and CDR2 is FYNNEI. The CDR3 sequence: CASSIQRGSAGDTQYF. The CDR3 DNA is TGTGCCAGCAGTATTCAGCGGGGGTCCGCGGGGGATACGCAGTATTTT. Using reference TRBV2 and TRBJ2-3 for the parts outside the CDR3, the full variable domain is EPEVTQTPSHQVTQMGQEVILRCVPISNHLYFYWYRQILGQKVEFLVSFYNNEISEKSEIFDDQFSVERPDGSNFTLKIRSTKLEDSAMYFCASSIQRGSAGDTQYFGPGTRLTVL.

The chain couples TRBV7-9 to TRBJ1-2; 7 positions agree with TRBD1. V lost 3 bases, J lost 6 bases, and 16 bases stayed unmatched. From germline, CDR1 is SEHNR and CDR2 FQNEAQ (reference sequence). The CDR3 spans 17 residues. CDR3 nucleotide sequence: TGTGCCAGCAGCTTCGCAGAACTGACACAGGGGCAGCATGGCTACACCTTC. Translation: CASSFAELTQGQHGYTF.

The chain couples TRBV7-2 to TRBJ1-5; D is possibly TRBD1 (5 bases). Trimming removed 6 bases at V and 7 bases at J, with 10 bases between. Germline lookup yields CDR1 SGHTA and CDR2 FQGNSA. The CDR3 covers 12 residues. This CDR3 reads CASSIGGQPQHF. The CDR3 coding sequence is TGTGCCAGCAGTATCGGGGGGCAGCCCCAGCATTTT.

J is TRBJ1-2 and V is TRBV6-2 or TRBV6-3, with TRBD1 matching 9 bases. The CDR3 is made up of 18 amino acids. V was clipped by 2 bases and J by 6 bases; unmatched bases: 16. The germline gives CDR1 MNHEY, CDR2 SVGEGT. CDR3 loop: CASSYESGTGYDWDGYTF. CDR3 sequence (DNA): TGTGCCAGCAGTTACGAGTCCGGGACAGGGTATGATTGGGATGGCTACACCTTC.

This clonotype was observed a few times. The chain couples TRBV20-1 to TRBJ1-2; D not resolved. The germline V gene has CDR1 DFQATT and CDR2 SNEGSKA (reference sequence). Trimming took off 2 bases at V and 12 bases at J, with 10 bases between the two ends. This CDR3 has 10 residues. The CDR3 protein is CSARPEADTF. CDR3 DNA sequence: TGCAGTGCTAGACCCGAAGCAGACACCTTC.

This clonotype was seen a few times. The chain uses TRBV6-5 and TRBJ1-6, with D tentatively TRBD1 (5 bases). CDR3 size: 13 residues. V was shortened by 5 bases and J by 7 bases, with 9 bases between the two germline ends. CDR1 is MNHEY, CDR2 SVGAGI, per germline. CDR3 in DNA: TGTGCCAGCAGTCCAGGGCCAAATTCACCCCTCCACTTT. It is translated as CASSPGPNSPLHF.

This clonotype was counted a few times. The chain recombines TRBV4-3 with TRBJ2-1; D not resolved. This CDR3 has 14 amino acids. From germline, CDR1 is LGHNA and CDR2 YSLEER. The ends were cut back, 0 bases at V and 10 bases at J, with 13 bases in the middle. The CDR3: CASSQDGVGYEQFF. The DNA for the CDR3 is TGCGCCAGCAGCCAAGATGGGGTCGGGTACGAGCAGTTCTTC.

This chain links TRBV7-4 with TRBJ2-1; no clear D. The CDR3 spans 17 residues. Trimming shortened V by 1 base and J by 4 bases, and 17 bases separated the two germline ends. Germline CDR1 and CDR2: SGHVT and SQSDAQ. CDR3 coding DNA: TGTGCCAGCAGCTTAGGGATCGTCCCGCTTGGGTACAATGAGCAGTTCTTC. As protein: CASSLGIVPLGYNEQFF.

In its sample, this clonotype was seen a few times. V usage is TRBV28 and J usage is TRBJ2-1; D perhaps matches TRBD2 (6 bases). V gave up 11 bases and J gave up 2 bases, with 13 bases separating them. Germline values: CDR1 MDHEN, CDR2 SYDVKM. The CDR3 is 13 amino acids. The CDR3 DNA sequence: TGTGCCGGGGGAGCGGGTCCCTACAATGAGCAGTTCTTC. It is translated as CAGGAGPYNEQFF.

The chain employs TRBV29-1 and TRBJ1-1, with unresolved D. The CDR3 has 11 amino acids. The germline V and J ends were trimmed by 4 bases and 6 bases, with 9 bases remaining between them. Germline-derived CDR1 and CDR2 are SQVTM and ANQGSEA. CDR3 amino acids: CSVVGLPEAFF. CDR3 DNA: TGCAGCGTTGTAGGGCTTCCTGAAGCTTTCTTT. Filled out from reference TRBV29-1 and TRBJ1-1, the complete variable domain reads SAVISQKPSRDICQRGTSLTIQCQVDSQVTMMFWYRQQPGQSLTLIATANQGSEATYESGFVIDKFPISRPNLTFSTLTVSNMSPEDSSIYLCSVVGLPEAFFGQGTRLTVV.

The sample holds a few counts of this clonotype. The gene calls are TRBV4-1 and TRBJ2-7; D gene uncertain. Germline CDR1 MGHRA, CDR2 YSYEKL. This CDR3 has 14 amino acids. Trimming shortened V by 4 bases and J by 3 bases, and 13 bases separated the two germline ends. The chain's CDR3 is CASSLRPVYYEQYF. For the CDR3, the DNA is TGCGCCAGCAGCCTCCGGCCGGTCTACTACGAGCAGTACTTC.

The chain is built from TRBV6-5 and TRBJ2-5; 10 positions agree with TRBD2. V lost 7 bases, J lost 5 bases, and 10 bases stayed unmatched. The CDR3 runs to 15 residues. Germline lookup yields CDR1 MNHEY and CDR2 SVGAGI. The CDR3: CASKAAGGTFETQYF. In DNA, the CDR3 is TGTGCCAGCAAAGCAGCGGGGGGGACGTTTGAGACCCAGTACTTC.

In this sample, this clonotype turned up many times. The CDR3 here is CAKRTGSYEQYV. The CDR3 DNA reads as TGTGCCAAGAGGACAGGGTCCTACGAGCAGTACGTC. The rearrangement uses TRBV6-5 and TRBJ2-7; 8 nucleotides align to TRBD1. The germline V gene encodes CDR1 MNHEY and CDR2 SVGAGI. There are 12 residues in the CDR3. The trim removed 10 bases at V and 1 base at J, leaving 3 bases unmatched.

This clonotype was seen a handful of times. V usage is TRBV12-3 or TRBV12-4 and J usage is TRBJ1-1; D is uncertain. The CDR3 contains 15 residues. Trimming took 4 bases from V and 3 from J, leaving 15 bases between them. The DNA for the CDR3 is TGTGCCAGCAGTTCAGATGTGGGGTTGGACACTGAAGCTTTCTTT. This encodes CASSSDVGLDTEAFF.

The CDR3 reads CASSQVYQDTEETQYF. CDR3 in DNA: TGTGCCAGCAGCCAAGTTTACCAAGACACCGAAGAGACCCAGTACTTC. The chain employs TRBV3-1 and TRBJ2-5; D is unclear. Looked up from germline, CDR1 is LGHDT and CDR2 is YNNKEL (reference sequence). V dropped 1 base and J dropped 3 bases, with 15 bases sitting between them. The CDR3 has 16 amino acids.

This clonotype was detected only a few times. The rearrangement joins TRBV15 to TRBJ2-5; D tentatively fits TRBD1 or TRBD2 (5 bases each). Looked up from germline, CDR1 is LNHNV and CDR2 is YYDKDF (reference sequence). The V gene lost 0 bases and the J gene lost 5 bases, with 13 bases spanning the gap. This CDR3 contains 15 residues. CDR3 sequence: CATSRDLGGGETQYF. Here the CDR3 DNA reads TGTGCCACCAGCAGAGATCTTGGGGGTGGTGAGACCCAGTACTTC.

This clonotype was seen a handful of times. In DNA, the CDR3 is TGTGCCAGCAGCTTAGCGCCCAGGGGCCCCCAAGAGACCCAGTACTTC. It specifies CASSLAPRGPQETQYF. V and J are TRBV7-9 and TRBJ2-5; D is possibly TRBD1 (6 bases). V lost 0 bases, J lost 1 base, and 12 bases lay in between. The CDR3 has 16 amino acids. Per the germline V gene, CDR1 is SEHNR and CDR2 is FQNEAQ (reference sequence).